This T cell receptor (beta chain) was sequenced in a study of T cells after yellow fever vaccination. Study background: Fractions containing few cells were prepared with SMART-Seq v4 Ultra Low Input. General study points: Most clones from primary vaccination resurfaced after the booster (around 95% CD4, less than 90% CD8). Weaker overall, the secondary response nonetheless peaked faster (day 5 versus 15).

About this clonotype: What it recognizes is unknown.

For TCR, cDNA came from 5'RACE template switching, which added a universal primer site and UMIs. TCRdb used MiXCR to reprocess the 5' RACE reads, holding one entry per CDR3 protein. The repertoire includes about 300,000 distinct CDR3 sequences, approximately 4% of them detected once, and approximately 24% sits in the top ten. CDR1 and CDR2 from the germline V gene are LNHDA and SQIVND (reference sequence). This CDR3 spans 13 amino acids. V lost 6 bases to trimming and J lost 8 bases; unmatched junction nucleotides: 6. The clonotype was recovered from a man aged 18 to 29 who received the YFV17D yellow fever vaccine. Sample: PBMCs, taken 5 days after the yellow fever booster vaccination. The gene calls are TRBV19 and TRBJ1-2; 10 positions agree with TRBD1. DNA of the CDR3: TGTGCCAGTAGCATCGACAGGGGGCAAGGCTACACCTTC. It specifies CASSIDRGQGYTF.